This T cell receptor beta chain came from a study of T cell changes during pregnancy in multiple sclerosis. The data were produced by immunoSEQ multiplex PCR, yet TCRdb's version contains in-frame clones alone and is incomplete. The sample holds roughly 100,000 clones, roughly 89% seen once. The source material was peripheral blood, sampled after pregnancy. This receptor was taken from a female donor in good health, enrolled as a control in a pregnancy study.

This chain's CDR3 is CASSLGQLYEQYF. The CDR3 DNA sequence: TGTGCCAGCAGCTTAGGACAGCTCTACGAGCAGTACTTC. The J gene is TRBJ2-7, the V gene TRBV11-3; D perhaps matches TRBD1 (5 bases). CDR1 and CDR2 from the germline V gene are SGHNT and YENEEA. The ends were cut back, 1 base at V and 3 bases at J, with 7 bases in the middle. This CDR3 is built from 13 residues.